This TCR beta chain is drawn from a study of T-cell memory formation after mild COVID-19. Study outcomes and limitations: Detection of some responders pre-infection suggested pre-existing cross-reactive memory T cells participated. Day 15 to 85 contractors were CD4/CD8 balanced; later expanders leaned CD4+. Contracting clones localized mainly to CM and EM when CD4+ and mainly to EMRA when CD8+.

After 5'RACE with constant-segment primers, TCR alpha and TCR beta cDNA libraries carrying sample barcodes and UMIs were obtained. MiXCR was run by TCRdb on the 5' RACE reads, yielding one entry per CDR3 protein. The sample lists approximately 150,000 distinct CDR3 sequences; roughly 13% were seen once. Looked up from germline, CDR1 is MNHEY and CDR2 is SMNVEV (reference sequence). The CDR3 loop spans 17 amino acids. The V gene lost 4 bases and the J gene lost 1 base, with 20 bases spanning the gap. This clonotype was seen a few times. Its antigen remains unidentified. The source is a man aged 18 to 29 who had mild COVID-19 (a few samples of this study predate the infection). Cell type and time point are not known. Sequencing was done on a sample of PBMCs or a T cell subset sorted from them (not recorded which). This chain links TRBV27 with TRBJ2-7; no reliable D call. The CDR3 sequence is CASSSTLRTGVSYEQYF. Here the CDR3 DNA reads TGTGCCAGCAGTTCCACCCTCCGAACGGGCGTATCCTACGAGCAGTACTTC.